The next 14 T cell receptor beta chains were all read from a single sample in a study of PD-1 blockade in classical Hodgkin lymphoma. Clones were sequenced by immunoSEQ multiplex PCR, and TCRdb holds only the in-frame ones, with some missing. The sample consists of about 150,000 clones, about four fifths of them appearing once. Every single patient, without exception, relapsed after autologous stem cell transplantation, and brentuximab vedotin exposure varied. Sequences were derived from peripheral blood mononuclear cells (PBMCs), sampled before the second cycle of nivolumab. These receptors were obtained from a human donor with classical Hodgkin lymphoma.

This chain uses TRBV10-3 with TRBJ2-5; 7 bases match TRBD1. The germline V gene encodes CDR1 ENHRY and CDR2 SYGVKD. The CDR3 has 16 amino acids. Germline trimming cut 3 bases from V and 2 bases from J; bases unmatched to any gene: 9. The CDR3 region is CAISDRQGTLQETQYF. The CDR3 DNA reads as TGTGCCATCAGTGATAGACAGGGCACTCTACAAGAGACCCAGTACTTC.

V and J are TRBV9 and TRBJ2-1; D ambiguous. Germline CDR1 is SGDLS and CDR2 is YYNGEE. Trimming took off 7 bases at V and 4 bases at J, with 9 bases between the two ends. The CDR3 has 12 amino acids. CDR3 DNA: TGTGCCAGCGGAGACCCTTACAATGAGCAGTTCTTC. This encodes CASGDPYNEQFF.

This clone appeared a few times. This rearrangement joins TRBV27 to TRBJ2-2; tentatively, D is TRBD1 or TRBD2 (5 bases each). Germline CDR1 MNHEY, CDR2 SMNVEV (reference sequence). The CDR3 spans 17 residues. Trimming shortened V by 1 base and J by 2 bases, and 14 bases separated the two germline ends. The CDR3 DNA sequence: TGTGCCAGCAGTTTATACGGGGCAGCCGTAAACACCGGGGAGCTGTTTTTT. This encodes CASSLYGAAVNTGELFF.

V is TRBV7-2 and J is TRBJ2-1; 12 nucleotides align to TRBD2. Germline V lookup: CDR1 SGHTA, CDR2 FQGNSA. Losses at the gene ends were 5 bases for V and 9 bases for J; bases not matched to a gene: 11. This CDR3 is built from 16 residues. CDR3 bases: TGTGCCAGCAGCCCTCAAACTCTAGCGGGGGGGGCTGAGCAGTTCTTC. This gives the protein CASSPQTLAGGAEQFF.

The CDR3 here is CASRGVTDEQFF. The CDR3 nucleotides are TGTGCCAGCAGGGGGGTTACGGATGAGCAGTTCTTC. This chain links TRBV2 with TRBJ2-1, with D perhaps being TRBD1 or TRBD2 (5 bases each). CDR1 is SNHLY, CDR2 FYNNEI, per germline. Deletions cut 6 bases from V and 8 bases from J, with 11 bases between. The CDR3 has 12 residues.

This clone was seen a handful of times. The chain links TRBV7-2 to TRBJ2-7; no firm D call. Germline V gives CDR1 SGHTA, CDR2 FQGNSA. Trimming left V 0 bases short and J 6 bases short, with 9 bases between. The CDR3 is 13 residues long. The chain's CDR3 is CASSLALRSEQYF. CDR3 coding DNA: TGTGCCAGCAGCTTAGCGCTCAGGTCCGAGCAGTACTTC.

The DNA for the CDR3 is TGTGCCAGCAGTTTCGGGGGAACGGACACCGGGGAGCTGTTTTTT. This codes for CASSFGGTDTGELFF. The chain recombines TRBV7-9 with TRBJ2-2, with D possibly being TRBD2 (6 bases). This CDR3 has 15 amino acids. V was clipped by 6 bases and J by 3 bases, with 14 bases between them. Germline V lookup: CDR1 SEHNR, CDR2 FQNEAQ (reference sequence).

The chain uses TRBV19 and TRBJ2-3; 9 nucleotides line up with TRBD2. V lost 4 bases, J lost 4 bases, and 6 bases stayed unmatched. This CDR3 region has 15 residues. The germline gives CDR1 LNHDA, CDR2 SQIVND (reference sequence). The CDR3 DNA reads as TGTGCCAGTAGTACGGGACTAGCAGGCGCAGATACGCAGTATTTT. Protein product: CASSTGLAGADTQYF.

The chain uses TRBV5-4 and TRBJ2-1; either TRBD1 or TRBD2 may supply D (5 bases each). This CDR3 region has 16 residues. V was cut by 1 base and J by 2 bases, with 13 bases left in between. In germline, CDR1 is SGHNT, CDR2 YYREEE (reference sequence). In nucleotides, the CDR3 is TGTGCCAGCAGCTTGCCCGGGACCGCTGCCTACAATGAGCAGTTCTTC. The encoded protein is CASSLPGTAAYNEQFF.

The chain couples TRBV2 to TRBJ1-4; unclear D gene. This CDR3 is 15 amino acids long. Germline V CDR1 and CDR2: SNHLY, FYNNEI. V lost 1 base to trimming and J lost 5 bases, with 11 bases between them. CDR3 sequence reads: CASSEVGPRNEKLFF. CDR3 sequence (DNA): TGTGCCAGCAGTGAAGTGGGCCCCAGGAATGAAAAACTGTTTTTT.

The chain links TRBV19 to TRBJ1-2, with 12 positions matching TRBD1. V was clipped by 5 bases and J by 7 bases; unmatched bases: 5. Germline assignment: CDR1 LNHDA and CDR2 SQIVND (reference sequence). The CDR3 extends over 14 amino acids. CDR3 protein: CASSDRDRGLGYTF. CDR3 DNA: TGTGCCAGTAGTGACCGGGACAGGGGGCTTGGCTACACCTTC.

The CDR3: CSAIFDSLNQPQHF. The CDR3 nucleotides are TGCAGCGCTATCTTCGACAGCCTCAATCAGCCCCAGCATTTT. The rearrangement links TRBV29-1 to TRBJ1-5; tentatively, D is TRBD1 (5 bases). CDR1 is SQVTM, CDR2 ANQGSEA, per germline. With 7 bases removed from V and 3 bases from J, the gap between germline ends came to 16 bases. CDR3 length: 14 amino acids.

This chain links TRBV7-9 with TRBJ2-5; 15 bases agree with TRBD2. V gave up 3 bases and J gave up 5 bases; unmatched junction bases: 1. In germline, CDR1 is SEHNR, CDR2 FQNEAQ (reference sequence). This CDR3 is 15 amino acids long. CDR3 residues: CASSFGLAGGETQYF. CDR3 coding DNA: TGTGCCAGCAGCTTTGGACTAGCGGGAGGGGAGACCCAGTACTTC.

CDR3 amino acids: CASTPRQGALGYTF. The CDR3 DNA reads TGTGCCAGCACCCCGAGACAGGGGGCCTTGGGCTACACCTTC. The chain recombines TRBV6-6 with TRBJ1-2, with TRBD1 identical over 10 bases. V lost 7 bases and J lost 8; bases outside the gene matches: 10. From germline, CDR1 is MNHNY and CDR2 SVGAGI (reference sequence). The CDR3 totals 14 residues.